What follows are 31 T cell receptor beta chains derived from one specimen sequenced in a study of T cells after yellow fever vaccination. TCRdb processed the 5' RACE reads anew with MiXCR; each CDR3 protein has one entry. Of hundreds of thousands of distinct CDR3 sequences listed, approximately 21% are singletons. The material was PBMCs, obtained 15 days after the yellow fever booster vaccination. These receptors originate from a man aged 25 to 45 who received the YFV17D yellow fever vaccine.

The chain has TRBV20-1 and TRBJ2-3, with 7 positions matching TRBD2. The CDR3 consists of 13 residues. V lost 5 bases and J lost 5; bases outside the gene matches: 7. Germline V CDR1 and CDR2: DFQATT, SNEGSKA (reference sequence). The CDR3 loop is CSALLAGEDTQYF. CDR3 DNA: TGCAGTGCTCTGCTGGCGGGAGAAGATACGCAGTATTTT.

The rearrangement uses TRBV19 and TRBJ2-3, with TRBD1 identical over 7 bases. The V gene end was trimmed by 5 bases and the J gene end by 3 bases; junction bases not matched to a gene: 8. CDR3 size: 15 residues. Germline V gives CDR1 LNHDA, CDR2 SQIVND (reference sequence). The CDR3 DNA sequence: TGTGCCAGTAGTCCCTTACAGGGGTTGACAGATACGCAGTATTTT. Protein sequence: CASSPLQGLTDTQYF.

Here the CDR3 DNA reads TGTGCCAGCAGCCCCACCAATAGCTACGAGACCCAGTACTTC. Protein sequence: CASSPTNSYETQYF. The V gene is TRBV3-1, the J gene TRBJ2-5; the D is unclear. V was pared by 4 bases and J by 5 bases, with 14 bases between. The CDR3 consists of 14 residues. Germline CDR1 is LGHDT and CDR2 is YNNKEL (reference sequence).

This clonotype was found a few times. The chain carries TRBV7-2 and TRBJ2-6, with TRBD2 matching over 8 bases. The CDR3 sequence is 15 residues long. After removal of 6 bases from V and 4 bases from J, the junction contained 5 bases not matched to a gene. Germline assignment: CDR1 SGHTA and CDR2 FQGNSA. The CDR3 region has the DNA TGTGCCAGCAGGACGGGAGGGGCAGGGGCCAACGTCCTGACTTTC. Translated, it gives CASRTGGAGANVLTF.

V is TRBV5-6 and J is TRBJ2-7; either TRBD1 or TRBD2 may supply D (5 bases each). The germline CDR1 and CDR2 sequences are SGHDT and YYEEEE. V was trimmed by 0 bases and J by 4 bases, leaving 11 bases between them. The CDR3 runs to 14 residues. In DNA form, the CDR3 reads TGTGCCAGCAGCTTGGGTCCGGGACGTTACGAGCAGTACTTC. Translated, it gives CASSLGPGRYEQYF.

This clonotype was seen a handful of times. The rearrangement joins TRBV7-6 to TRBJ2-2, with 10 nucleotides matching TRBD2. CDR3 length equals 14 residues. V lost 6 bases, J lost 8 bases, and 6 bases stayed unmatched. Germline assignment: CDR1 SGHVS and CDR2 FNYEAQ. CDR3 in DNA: TGTGCCAGCAGACCTACTAGCGGGGAAGGGGAGCTGTTTTTT. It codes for CASRPTSGEGELFF. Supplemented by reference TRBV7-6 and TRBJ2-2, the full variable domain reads GAGVSQSPRYKVTKRGQDVALRCDPISGHVSLYWYRQALGQGPEFLTYFNYEAQQDKSGLPNDRFSAERPEGSISTLTIQRTEQRDSAMYRCASRPTSGEGELFFGEGSRLTVL.

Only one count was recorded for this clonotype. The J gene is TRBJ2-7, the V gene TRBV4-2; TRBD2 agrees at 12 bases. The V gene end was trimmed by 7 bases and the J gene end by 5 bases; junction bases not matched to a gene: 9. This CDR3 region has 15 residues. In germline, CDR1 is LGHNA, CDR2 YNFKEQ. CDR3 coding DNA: TGTGCCAGCAAGTCGTCTAGCGGGAGGGTCGACGAGCAGTACTTC. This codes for CASKSSSGRVDEQYF.

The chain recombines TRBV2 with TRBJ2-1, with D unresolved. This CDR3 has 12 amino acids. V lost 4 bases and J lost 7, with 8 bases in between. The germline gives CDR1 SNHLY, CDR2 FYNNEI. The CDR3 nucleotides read TGTGCCAGCAGTGGGGCAGCGAATGAGCAGTTCTTC. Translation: CASSGAANEQFF.

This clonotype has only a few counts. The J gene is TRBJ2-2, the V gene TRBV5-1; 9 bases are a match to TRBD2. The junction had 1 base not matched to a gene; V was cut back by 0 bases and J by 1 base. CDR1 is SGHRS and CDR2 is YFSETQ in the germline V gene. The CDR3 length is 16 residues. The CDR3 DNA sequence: TGCGCCAGCAGCTTGGCTAGCGGGAAGAACACCGGGGAGCTGTTTTTT. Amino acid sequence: CASSLASGKNTGELFF.

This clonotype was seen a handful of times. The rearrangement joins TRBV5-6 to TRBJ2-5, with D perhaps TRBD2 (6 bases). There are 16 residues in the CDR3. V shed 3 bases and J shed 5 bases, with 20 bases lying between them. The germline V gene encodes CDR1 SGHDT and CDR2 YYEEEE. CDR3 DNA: TGTGCCAGCAGCTCCGCCCCAATGGGGGGATGGGAGACCCAGTACTTC. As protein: CASSSAPMGGWETQYF. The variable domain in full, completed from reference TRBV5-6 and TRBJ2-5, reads DAGVTQSPTHLIKTRGQQVTLRCSPKSGHDTVSWYQQALGQGPQFIFQYYEEEERQRGNFPDRFSGHQFPNYSSELNVNALLLGDSALYLCASSSAPMGGWETQYFGPGTRLLVL.

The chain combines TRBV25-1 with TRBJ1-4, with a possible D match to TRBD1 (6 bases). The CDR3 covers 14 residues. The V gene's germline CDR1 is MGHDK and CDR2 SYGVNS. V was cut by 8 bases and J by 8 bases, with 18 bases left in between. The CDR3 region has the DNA TGTGCCAGCCTCGGGCGACGCGGGGGCGAAAAACTGTTTTTT. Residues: CASLGRRGGEKLFF.

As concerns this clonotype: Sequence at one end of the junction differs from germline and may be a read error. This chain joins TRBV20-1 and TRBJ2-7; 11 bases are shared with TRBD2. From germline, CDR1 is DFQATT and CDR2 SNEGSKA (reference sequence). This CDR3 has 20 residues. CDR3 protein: CCARVGGGHWGLADYYEQYF. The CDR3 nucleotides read TGCTGTGCTAGAGTAGGGGGGGGACACTGGGGACTAGCGGACTACTACGAGCAGTACTTC.

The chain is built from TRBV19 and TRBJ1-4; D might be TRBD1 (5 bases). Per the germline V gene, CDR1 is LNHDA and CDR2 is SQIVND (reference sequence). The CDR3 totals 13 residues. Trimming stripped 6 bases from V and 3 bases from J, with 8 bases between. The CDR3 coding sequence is TGTGCCAGTAGAGGGGCCGCTAATGAAAAACTGTTTTTT. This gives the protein CASRGAANEKLFF.

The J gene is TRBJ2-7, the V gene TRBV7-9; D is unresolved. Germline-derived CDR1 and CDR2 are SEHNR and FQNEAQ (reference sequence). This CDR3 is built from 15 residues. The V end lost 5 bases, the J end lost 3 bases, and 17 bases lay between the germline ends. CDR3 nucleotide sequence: TGTGCCAGCAGCGTCCAAGGGTCGAAGGTCTACGAGCAGTACTTC. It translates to CASSVQGSKVYEQYF. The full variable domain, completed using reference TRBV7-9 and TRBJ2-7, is DTGVSQNPRHKITKRGQNVTFRCDPISEHNRLYWYRQTLGQGPEFLTYFQNEAQLEKSRLLSDRFSAERPKGSFSTLEIQRTEQGDSAMYLCASSVQGSKVYEQYFGPGTRLTVT.

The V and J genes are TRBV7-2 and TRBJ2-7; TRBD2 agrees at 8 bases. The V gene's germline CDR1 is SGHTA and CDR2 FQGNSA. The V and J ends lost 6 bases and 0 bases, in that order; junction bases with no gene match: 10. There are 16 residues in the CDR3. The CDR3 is CASRHTSGPSSYEQYF. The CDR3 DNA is TGTGCCAGCAGGCATACTAGCGGCCCAAGCTCCTACGAGCAGTACTTC.

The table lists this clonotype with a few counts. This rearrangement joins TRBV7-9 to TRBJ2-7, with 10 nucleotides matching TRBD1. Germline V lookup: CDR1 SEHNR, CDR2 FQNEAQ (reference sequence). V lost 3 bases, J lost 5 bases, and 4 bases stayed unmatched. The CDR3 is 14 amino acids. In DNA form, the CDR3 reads TGTGCCAGCAGCTTGGGGACAGGGGTCCACGAGCAGTACTTC. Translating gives CASSLGTGVHEQYF.

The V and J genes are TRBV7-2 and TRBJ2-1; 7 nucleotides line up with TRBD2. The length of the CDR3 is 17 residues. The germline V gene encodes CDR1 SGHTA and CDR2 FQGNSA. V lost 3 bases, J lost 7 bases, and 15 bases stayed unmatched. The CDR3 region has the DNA TGTGCCAGCAGCTTGGGTCCACGGATAGCGGGTGTTAATGAGCAGTTCTTC. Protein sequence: CASSLGPRIAGVNEQFF.

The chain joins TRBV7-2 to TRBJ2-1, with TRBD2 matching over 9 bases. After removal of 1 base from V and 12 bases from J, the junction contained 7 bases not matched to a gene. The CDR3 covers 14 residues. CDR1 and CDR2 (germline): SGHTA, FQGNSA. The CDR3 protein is CASSLDGGRVGQFF. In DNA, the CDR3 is TGTGCCAGCAGCTTAGACGGCGGGAGGGTCGGGCAGTTCTTC.

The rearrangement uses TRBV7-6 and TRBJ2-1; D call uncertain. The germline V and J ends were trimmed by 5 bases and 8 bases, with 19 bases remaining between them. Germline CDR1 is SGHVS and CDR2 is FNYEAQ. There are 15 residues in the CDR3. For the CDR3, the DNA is TGTGCCAGCAGCCCTTACCTGGAAACTTGGGATGAGCAGTTCTTC. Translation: CASSPYLETWDEQFF.

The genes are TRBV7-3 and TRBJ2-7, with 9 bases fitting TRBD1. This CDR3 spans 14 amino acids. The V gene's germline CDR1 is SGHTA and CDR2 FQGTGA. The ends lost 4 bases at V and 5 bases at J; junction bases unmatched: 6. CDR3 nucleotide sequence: TGTGCCAGCAGCTCCTCGGGACAGGGCGACGAGCAGTACTTC. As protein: CASSSSGQGDEQYF.

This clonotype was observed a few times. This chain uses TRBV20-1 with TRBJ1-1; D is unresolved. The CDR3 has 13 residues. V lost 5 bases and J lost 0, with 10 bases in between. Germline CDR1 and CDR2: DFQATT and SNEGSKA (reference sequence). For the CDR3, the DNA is TGCAGTGCTCAGGAGACGGTGAACACTGAAGCTTTCTTT. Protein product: CSAQETVNTEAFF.

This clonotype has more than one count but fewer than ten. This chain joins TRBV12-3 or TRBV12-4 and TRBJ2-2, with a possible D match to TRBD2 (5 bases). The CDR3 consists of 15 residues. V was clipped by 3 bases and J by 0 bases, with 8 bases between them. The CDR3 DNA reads TGTGCCAGCAGTTTTGAGCGGTCGAACACCGGGGAGCTGTTTTTT. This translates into CASSFERSNTGELFF.

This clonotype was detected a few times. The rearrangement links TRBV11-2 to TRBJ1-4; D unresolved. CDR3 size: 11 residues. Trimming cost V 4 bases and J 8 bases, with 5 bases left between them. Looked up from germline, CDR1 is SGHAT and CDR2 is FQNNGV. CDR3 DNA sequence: TGTGCCAGCAGCTCGGGGGAAAAACTGTTTTTT. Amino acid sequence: CASSSGEKLFF.

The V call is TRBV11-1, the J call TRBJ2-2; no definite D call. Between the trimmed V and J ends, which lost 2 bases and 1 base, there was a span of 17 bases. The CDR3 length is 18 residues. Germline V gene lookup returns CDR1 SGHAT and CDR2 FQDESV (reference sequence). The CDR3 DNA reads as TGTGCCAGCAGCTTAAACGTTCCGAGCCCGGGGAACACCGGGGAGCTGTTTTTT. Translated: CASSLNVPSPGNTGELFF.

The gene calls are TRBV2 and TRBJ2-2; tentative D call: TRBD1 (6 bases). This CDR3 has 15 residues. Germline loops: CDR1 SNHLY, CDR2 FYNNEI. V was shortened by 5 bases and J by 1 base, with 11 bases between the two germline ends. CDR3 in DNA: TGTGCCAGCAGTAGGGACACAGTGAACACCGGGGAGCTGTTTTTT. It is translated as CASSRDTVNTGELFF.

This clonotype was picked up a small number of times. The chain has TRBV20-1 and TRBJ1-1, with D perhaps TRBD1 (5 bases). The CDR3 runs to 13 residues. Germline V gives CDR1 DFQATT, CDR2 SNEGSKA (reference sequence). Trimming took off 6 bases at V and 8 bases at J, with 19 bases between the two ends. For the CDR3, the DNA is TGCAGTGCCAGGGTGGGAACGGGAATAGAAGCTTTCTTT. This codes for CSARVGTGIEAFF.

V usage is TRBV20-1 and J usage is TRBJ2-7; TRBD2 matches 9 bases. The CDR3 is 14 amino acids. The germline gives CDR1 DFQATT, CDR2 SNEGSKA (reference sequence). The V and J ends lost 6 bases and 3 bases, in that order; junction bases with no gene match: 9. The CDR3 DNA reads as TGCAGTGCCGCAAGCGGGACTAGCAGCTACGAGCAGTACTTC. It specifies CSAASGTSSYEQYF.

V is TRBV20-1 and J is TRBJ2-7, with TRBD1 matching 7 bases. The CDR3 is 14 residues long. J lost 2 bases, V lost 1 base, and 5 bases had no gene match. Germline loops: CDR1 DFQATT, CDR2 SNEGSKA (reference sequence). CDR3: CSARGGGGTYEQYF. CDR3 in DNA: TGCAGTGCTAGAGGAGGGGGCGGTACCTACGAGCAGTACTTC.

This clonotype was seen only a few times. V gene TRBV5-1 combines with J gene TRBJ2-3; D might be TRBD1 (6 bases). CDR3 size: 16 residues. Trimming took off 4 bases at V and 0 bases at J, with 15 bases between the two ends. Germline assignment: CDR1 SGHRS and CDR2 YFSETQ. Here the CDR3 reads CASSVRPTGSTDTQYF. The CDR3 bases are TGCGCCAGCAGCGTACGGCCCACAGGGAGCACAGATACGCAGTATTTT.

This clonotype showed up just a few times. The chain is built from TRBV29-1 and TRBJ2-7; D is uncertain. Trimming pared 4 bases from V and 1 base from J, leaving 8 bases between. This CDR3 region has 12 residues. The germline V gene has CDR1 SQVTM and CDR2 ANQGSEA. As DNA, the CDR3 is TGCAGCGTTGTCTACGGATCCTACGAGCAGTACTTC. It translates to CSVVYGSYEQYF.

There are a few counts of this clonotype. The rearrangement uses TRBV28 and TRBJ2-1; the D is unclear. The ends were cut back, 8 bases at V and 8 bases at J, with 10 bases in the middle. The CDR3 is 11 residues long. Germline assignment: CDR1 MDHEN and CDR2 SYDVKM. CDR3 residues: CASGLRHEQFF. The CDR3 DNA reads TGTGCCAGCGGCTTAAGACATGAGCAGTTCTTC.